This TCR beta chain was captured by sequencing in a study of OX40 agonist ivuxolimab in advanced cancers. For the wider study: The costimulatory receptor OX40 (CD134) was targeted by ivuxolimab, a fully human IgG2 agonistic monoclonal antibody. Intravenous ivuxolimab was administered to patients every 2 weeks at six dose levels: 0.01, 0.1, 0.3, 1.5, 3 and 10 mg/kg. Of the approximately 53 patients in dose escalation, about 20 had hepatocellular carcinoma, about 15 had melanoma, 9 had renal cell carcinoma and 9 had head and neck cancer. In the dose-escalation cohort, 65% to 90% of patients were male, and the mean age was roughly 60 years, with a range of 23 to 79. Patients were allowed to have had prior anti-PD-1, anti-PD-L1 or anti-CTLA-4 therapy, and around two fifths of the dose-escalation patients had been treated with checkpoint inhibitors. Three dose-escalation patients achieved partial responses, one with hepatocellular carcinoma and two with cutaneous melanoma. The point of sequencing TCRbeta in the periphery was to test whether ivuxolimab changed TCR sequence diversity and drove clonal T-cell expansion. The paper reports the monotherapy dose-escalation portion (N ≈ 52 patients) of the phase I ivuxolimab trial. On the study overall, not on this receptor specifically: The antigen specificity of the peripheral T cells that underwent clonal expansion was not determined. Low levels of normalized T-cell clonal expansion were also seen in some nonresponding patients. In partial responders in the 0.1-3.0 mg/kg groups, normalized peripheral clonal expansion was found to be among the lowest, especially among CD8+ T cells. Clonal expansion of both CD4+ and CD8+ blood T cells was observed from baseline to week 6 at doses 0.1 to 3.0 mg/kg. On average, CD8+ T cells showed more expanded clones than CD4+ T cells after ivuxolimab.

Genomic DNA was extracted from sorted cells for sequencing of the TCRbeta CDR3 region. The immunoSEQ Assay was used to sequence the TCRbeta CDR3 regions. TCRdb's version of the immuneACCESS table is confined to in-frame rearrangements and falls short of the full clone set. An unresolved V gene accounts for under half of the shortfall where checked; the remainder is of unknown origin. This sample lists tens of thousands of clones; 81% were detected once. Clones ranked in the top ten supply over 3.5% of the sample. Trimming at the junction amounts to 10 bases on V and 2 bases on J, and the germline ends lie 12 bases apart. The CDR3 has 13 amino acids, counting the end cysteine and phenylalanine. Just CDR3 DNA is preserved here, 39 bases in frame from base 1. CDR1 is given as SGHTS and CDR2 as YDEGEE, both from the germline V gene. Worth noting for this clone: This clone's antigen is unknown. The record has no base qualities; no much larger clone is one base away.

Patients with autoimmune disease history or receiving systemic immunosuppression were excluded from the trial. Peripheral blood for TCR sequencing was collected from all dose cohorts at baseline, on cycle 4 day 1, and on cycle 7 day 1. Samples were obtained from an open-label, multicenter, first-in-human phase I dose-escalation trial of ivuxolimab. Adults with locally advanced or metastatic melanoma, renal cell, hepatocellular, or head and neck squamous cell carcinoma were enrolled in the trial. CD4+ and CD8+ T cells were sorted separately from peripheral blood before TCR sequencing. The TCR sequence derives from an adult with an advanced solid tumor such as melanoma, head and neck, liver or kidney cancer. The chain employs TRBV5-8 and TRBJ1-4; the D gene is possibly TRBD1, with 5 bases matching. Material: CD4+ or CD8+ T cells sorted from blood, obtained in a trial of the OX40 agonist ivuxolimab. DNA sequence: TGTGCCTGTGTCCAGGGCACTAATGAAAAACTGTTTTTT. This is translated as CACVQGTNEKLFF.